Listed below are T cell receptor beta chains from one sample, sequenced in a study of CD8+ T cells in alopecia areata. TCRdb's copy holds only in-frame clones and misses some; the assay was immunoSEQ multiplex PCR. The data contain roughly 14,000 clones, 58% of them seen just once; the ten biggest clones take up approximately 3.5%. Sequencing input: CD4+ Tregs sorted from blood. The source is a human donor with alopecia areata. The CDR3 runs from the conserved cysteine through the conserved F or W. A D gene is named only where the DNA matches it firmly. A row's size may be missing; if present it is once, few, many or a size class.

size: NA
J: TRBJ2-7
D: TRBD2
V: TRBV10-2
CDR3: CASRLTSGPGYEQYF
DNA: TGCGCCAGCAGATTAACTAGCGGCCCAGGGTACGAGCAGTACTTC

size: NA
J: TRBJ2-3
D: NA
V: TRBV7-3
CDR3: CASSYSTDTDTQYF
DNA: TGTGCCAGCAGCTATTCGACGGACACAGATACGCAGTATTTT

size: medium-sized
J: TRBJ2-1
D: TRBD1
V: TRBV9
CDR3: CASSGTPGQVEFF
DNA: TGTGCCAGCAGCGGTACGCCGGGACAGGTGGAGTTCTTC

size: NA
J: TRBJ1-5
D: TRBD1
V: TRBV2
CDR3: CASTGGANQPQHF
DNA: TGTGCCAGCACAGGGGGAGCCAATCAGCCCCAGCATTTT

size: NA
J: TRBJ1-1
D: NA
V: TRBV2
CDR3: CASRRRDRNTEAFF
DNA: TGTGCCAGCAGGAGGCGAGACAGAAACACTGAAGCTTTCTTT

size: NA
J: TRBJ2-1
D: TRBD2
V: TRBV9
CDR3: CASSAGTSGRNEQFF
DNA: TGTGCCAGCAGCGCCGGGACTAGCGGGAGGAATGAGCAGTTCTTC

size: NA
J: TRBJ2-3
D: TRBD2
V: TRBV28
CDR3: CASRPPPLAGSPDTQYF
DNA: TGTGCCAGCAGACCACCCCCACTAGCGGGAAGCCCAGATACGCAGTATTTT

size: NA
J: TRBJ1-1
D: TRBD1
V: TRBV5-1
CDR3: CASSIWTGGDTEAFF
DNA: TGCGCCAGCAGCATCTGGACAGGGGGCGACACTGAAGCTTTCTTT

size: NA
J: TRBJ1-2
D: NA
V: TRBV7-8
CDR3: CASSPRELGYGYTF
DNA: TGTGCCAGCAGCCCCAGGGAGTTGGGCTATGGCTACACCTTC

size: few
J: TRBJ1-1
D: NA
V: TRBV20-1
CDR3: CSARENRAFF
DNA: TGCAGTGCTAGAGAGAATAGAGCTTTCTTT

size: NA
J: TRBJ2-1
D: NA
V: TRBV7-2
CDR3: CASSLPFLMGERGFF
DNA: TGTGCCAGCAGCTTACCCTTCCTTATGGGGGAGAGGGGTTTCTTC

size: NA
J: TRBJ1-1
D: NA
V: TRBV9
CDR3: CASSVDPGHEARVTEAFF
DNA: TGTGCCAGCAGCGTAGACCCGGGACACGAAGCCAGGGTCACTGAAGCTTTCTTT

size: NA
J: TRBJ2-5
D: TRBD2
V: TRBV7-8
CDR3: CASRRIAGKQETQYF
DNA: TGTGCCAGCAGACGGATAGCGGGAAAGCAAGAGACCCAGTACTTC

size: NA
J: TRBJ1-2
D: NA
V: TRBV7-2
CDR3: CASSLRMVNPGTNYGYTF
DNA: TGTGCCAGCAGCTTAAGAATGGTCAACCCCGGGACCAACTATGGCTACACCTTC

size: few
J: TRBJ2-6
D: NA
V: TRBV6-5
CDR3: CASTPAQSGANVLTF
DNA: TGTGCCAGCACTCCAGCGCAGTCTGGGGCCAACGTCCTGACTTTC

size: NA
J: TRBJ2-5
D: NA
V: TRBV5-1
CDR3: CASSLSGQETQYF
DNA: TGCGCCAGCAGCTTGTCAGGGCAAGAGACCCAGTACTTC

size: medium-sized
J: TRBJ2-2
D: TRBD1
V: TRBV7-9
CDR3: CASSLLGTGKTRELFF
DNA: TGTGCCAGCAGCTTACTCGGGACAGGGAAGACCCGGGAGCTGTTTTTT

size: few
J: TRBJ2-7
D: TRBD2
V: TRBV10-3
CDR3: CATTHGTSPYEQYF
DNA: TGTGCCACAACTCACGGGACTAGTCCCTACGAGCAGTACTTC

size: NA
J: TRBJ2-4
D: NA
V: TRBV6-1
CDR3: CASIGLAKNIQYF
DNA: TGTGCCAGCATTGGACTAGCCAAAAACATTCAGTACTTC

size: NA
J: TRBJ2-1
D: NA
V: TRBV4-1
CDR3: CASSHSPWVDEQFF
DNA: TGCGCCAGCAGCCACAGCCCTTGGGTGGATGAGCAGTTCTTC

size: NA
J: TRBJ1-2
D: TRBD1
V: TRBV5-1
CDR3: CASSLARGLNGYTF
DNA: TGCGCCAGCAGCTTGGCCAGGGGGTTGAATGGCTACACCTTC

size: medium-sized
J: TRBJ2-3
D: NA
V: TRBV7-9
CDR3: CASSLAGADTQYF
DNA: TGTGCCAGCAGCTTAGCGGGAGCGGATACGCAGTATTTT

size: once
J: TRBJ2-1
D: NA
V: TRBV6-6
CDR3: CASRGLENEQFF
DNA: TGTGCCAGCAGGGGGCTGGAAAATGAGCAGTTCTTC